These T cell receptor beta chains were read from a single sample in a study of T cell responses to AZD1222 COVID-19 vaccine. The repertoire was sequenced with immunoSEQ multiplex PCR; TCRdb's copy has only in-frame clones and lacks some. This table holds some 180,000 clones, approximately 86% found once. The source material was peripheral blood, sampled on day 0 of AZD1222 vaccination. These receptor sequences come from an adult in good health. Both conserved end residues are part of each CDR3. D genes are given only for firm matches. Clone size is not always given. Where it is, it says once, few, many or a class for expanded clones.

v_gene	d_gene	j_gene	abundance	CDR3nt	CDR3aa
TRBV7-2	-	TRBJ1-2	-	TGTGCCAGCAGCTCCGGAGGGGGGTTCTATGGCTACACCTTC	CASSSGGGFYGYTF
TRBV6-5	-	TRBJ1-2	-	TGTGCCAGCAAAGGAGGGAATATCCATGGCTACACCTTC	CASKGGNIHGYTF
TRBV11-3	TRBD1	TRBJ2-7	-	TGTGCCAGCAGCTTAGGACAGGGACGAAACTACGAGCAGTACTTC	CASSLGQGRNYEQYF
TRBV14	-	TRBJ2-7	-	TGTGCCAGCAGCCAGGGAAGCTCCTACGAGCAGTACTTC	CASSQGSSYEQYF
TRBV12-5	TRBD1	TRBJ2-3	-	TGTGCTAGTGGACGGACAGGTCCTAGCACAGATACGCAGTATTTT	CASGRTGPSTDTQYF
TRBV4-1	-	TRBJ1-1	-	TGCGCCAGCAGCCCGAGAGGGAACACTGAAGCTTTCTTT	CASSPRGNTEAFF
TRBV5-5	TRBD1	TRBJ1-2	-	TGTGCCAGCAGCGCCACAGGGGGCGCCTACTATGGCTACACCTTC	CASSATGGAYYGYTF
TRBV18	-	TRBJ2-1	once	TGTGCCAGCTCTCCGTTGCTTGTAGGGATTGCCTACAATGAGCAGTTCTTC	CASSPLLVGIAYNEQFF
TRBV3-1/TRBV3-2	TRBD2	TRBJ2-7	once	TGTGCCAGCAGCCAAACCTCCGGGACTAGGGGCTACGAGCAGTACTTC	CASSQTSGTRGYEQYF
TRBV3-1/TRBV3-2	TRBD2	TRBJ2-1	-	TGTGCCAGCAGCCAAACTAGCGGGGGACACTACAATGAGCAGTTCTTC	CASSQTSGGHYNEQFF
TRBV24-1	-	TRBJ2-7	-	TGTGCCACCAGTGAGGGGGGCGCGGGCGAGCAGTACTTC	CATSEGGAGEQYF
TRBV9	TRBD2	TRBJ2-1	-	TGTGCCAGCAGCGTTAGCGGGAGGGCCAGGGAGCAGTTCTTC	CASSVSGRAREQFF
TRBV6-4	-	TRBJ2-7	-	TGTGCCAGCACCGGACAGACCCTTTACGAGCAGTACTTC	CASTGQTLYEQYF
TRBV7-3	-	TRBJ2-3	-	TGTGCCAGCAGTCCCTCGCTTTTCTCCACAGATACGCAGTATTTT	CASSPSLFSTDTQYF
TRBV6-5	-	TRBJ2-7	-	TGTGCCAGCAGAAAGGACTTCTCCTCCTACGAGCAGTACTTC	CASRKDFSSYEQYF